The sequence of this TCR beta chain was determined in a study of T cell responses to AZD1222 COVID-19 vaccine. Study results and caveats: Most donors were white British and more were female, and clonal diversity was possibly underestimated. Reportedly, nearly half of unique spike TCRs recognized epitopes outside B.1.351/B.1.1.7 mutations. The study found Spike-specific TCR breadth and depth rose after two AZD1222 doses. Just a handful of AZD1222 recipients tested seropositive at baseline.

The germline V gene has CDR1 MNHEY and CDR2 SVGAGI. The length of the CDR3 is 16 residues. Trimming shortened V by 0 bases and J by 0 bases, and 11 bases separated the two germline ends. Regarding this clone: The antigen is undetermined.

Sequencing used immunoSEQ multiplex PCR; TCRdb keeps in-frame clones, though not all of them. This sample yields around 260,000 clones, of which approximately 95% are seen a single time; approximately 0.52% belongs to the top ten. The sample was peripheral blood, taken on day 0 of AZD1222 vaccination. This sequence joins TRBV6-5 and TRBJ1-1; tentative D call: TRBD1 (5 bases). This receptor was taken from an adult in good health. The CDR3 DNA is TGTGCCAGCAGTTACTCGGGGACCATCATGAACACTGAAGCTTTCTTT. Protein sequence: CASSYSGTIMNTEAFF.